This passage covers 26 T cell receptor beta chains from one sample sequenced in a study of T cells of healthy individuals. One entry per CDR3 protein results from TCRdb running MiXCR on the 5' RACE reads. The table shows about 100,000 distinct CDR3 sequences, with approximately 16% occurring only once. Source of these receptors: a human donor in good health.

This clonotype appeared a few times. The chain recombines TRBV4-1 with TRBJ2-7; TRBD2 matches 10 bases. V lost 0 bases, J lost 0 bases, and 5 bases stayed unmatched. The germline CDR1 and CDR2 sequences are MGHRA and YSYEKL. This CDR3 is 17 amino acids long. The chain's CDR3 is CASSQETSGASSYEQYF. The CDR3 region has the DNA TGCGCCAGCAGCCAAGAAACTAGCGGGGCGAGCTCCTACGAGCAGTACTTC.

This rearrangement joins TRBV6-2 or TRBV6-3 to TRBJ1-2; D possibly corresponds to TRBD1 (5 bases). Trimming took 5 bases from V and 4 from J, leaving 20 bases between them. The CDR3 extends over 16 amino acids. Looked up from germline, CDR1 is MNHEY and CDR2 is SVGEGT. CDR3 in DNA: TGTGCCAGCAGTGTCCGGGACGGACATCAGGCCTATGGCTACACCTTC. This encodes CASSVRDGHQAYGYTF.

This clonotype has a count of ten or more. The rearrangement uses TRBV28 and TRBJ1-4, with TRBD1 matching 8 bases. The junction had 9 bases not matched to a gene; V was cut back by 8 bases and J by 7 bases. Germline V gene lookup returns CDR1 MDHEN and CDR2 SYDVKM. This CDR3 contains 14 residues. CDR3 region: CASLSGQGGEKLFF. CDR3 DNA sequence: TGTGCCAGCCTTTCTGGACAGGGCGGTGAAAAACTGTTTTTT.

V gene TRBV4-3 combines with J gene TRBJ2-2, with TRBD2 matching 15 bases. The CDR3 has 19 amino acids. J was trimmed by 4 bases and V by 2 bases; bases with no gene match: 8. The germline CDR1 and CDR2 sequences are LGHNA and YSLEER. CDR3 residues: CASSQTGTSGGTGTGELFF. For the CDR3, the DNA is TGCGCCAGCAGCCAAACCGGGACTAGCGGGGGGACGGGCACCGGGGAGCTGTTTTTT.

This chain connects TRBV28 to TRBJ1-6; D is unresolved. Germline V lookup: CDR1 MDHEN, CDR2 SYDVKM. CDR3 length: 14 residues. Trimming removed 6 bases from V and 7 bases from J, with 13 bases in between. CDR3 bases: TGTGCCAGCAGGGCTTTCGAAGCCAATTCACCCCTCCACTTT. Translated, it gives CASRAFEANSPLHF. The whole variable domain, remainder taken from reference TRBV28 and TRBJ1-6, is DVKVTQSSRYLVKRTGEKVFLECVQDMDHENMFWYRQDPGLGLRLIYFSYDVKMKEKGDIPEGYSVSREKKERFSLILESASTNQTSMYLCASRAFEANSPLHFGNGTRLTVT.

This clonotype was detected many times. The chain is built from TRBV20-1 and TRBJ2-1; weak D call: TRBD2 (5 bases). V gave up 3 bases and J gave up 5 bases, with 17 bases separating them. The germline CDR1 and CDR2 sequences are DFQATT and SNEGSKA (reference sequence). The CDR3 extends over 15 amino acids. CDR3 sequence: CSASHSQRKNNEQFF. CDR3 nucleotides: TGCAGTGCTAGTCATTCCCAGCGGAAGAACAATGAGCAGTTCTTC.

This clonotype has only a few counts. This chain joins TRBV15 and TRBJ2-7, with D perhaps matching TRBD1 (7 bases). The CDR3 consists of 16 residues. The germline V and J ends were trimmed by 3 bases and 4 bases, with 19 bases remaining between them. Germline V gene sequence: CDR1 LNHNV, CDR2 YYDKDF (reference sequence). The CDR3 DNA sequence: TGTGCCACCAGCAGGGACGCAGGGGGGCTTGTTTACGAGCAGTACTTC. Translating gives CATSRDAGGLVYEQYF.

The chain is built from TRBV7-6 and TRBJ2-6; D possibly corresponds to TRBD1 (5 bases). Germline V gene sequence: CDR1 SGHVS, CDR2 FNYEAQ. Trimming took off 4 bases at V and 4 bases at J, with 17 bases between the two ends. The CDR3 totals 17 residues. The CDR3 nucleotides are TGTGCCAGCAGCTCCACTCCTCAGGGTCGAGGGGCCAACGTCCTGACTTTC. Amino acids: CASSSTPQGRGANVLTF.

The rearrangement links TRBV7-8 to TRBJ2-1; D possibly corresponds to TRBD2 (6 bases). The CDR3 loop spans 16 amino acids. V lost 5 bases, J lost 8 bases, and 22 bases lay in between. CDR1 and CDR2 from the germline V gene are SGHVS and FQNEAQ. The CDR3 region is CASSPRPGLSADEQFF. The DNA of the CDR3 is TGTGCCAGCAGCCCGCGACCGGGACTTTCAGCTGATGAGCAGTTCTTC.

This clonotype was counted between two and nine times. The CDR3 sequence: CASSERDWFVAQYF. The CDR3 region has the DNA TGTGCCAGTAGTGAACGGGACTGGTTCGTGGCGCAGTATTTT. The chain carries TRBV19 and TRBJ2-3, with a tentative D call TRBD2 (6 bases). Trimming cost V 5 bases and J 10 bases, with 19 bases left between them. This CDR3 is 14 amino acids long. The germline V gene encodes CDR1 LNHDA and CDR2 SQIVND (reference sequence).

This clonotype was seen at least ten times. The chain recombines TRBV5-5 with TRBJ1-5; TRBD1 matches at 7 bases. Germline assignment: CDR1 SGHKS and CDR2 YYEKEE (reference sequence). This CDR3 region has 15 residues. Trimming cost V 1 base and J 5 bases; bases outside gene matches: 6. CDR3 sequence: CASSLYGGTDQPQHF. The CDR3 nucleotides read TGTGCCAGCAGCTTGTACGGCGGGACAGATCAGCCCCAGCATTTT.

This clonotype has a handful of counts. The chain employs TRBV2 and TRBJ2-5; 8 nucleotides match TRBD1. The germline V gene encodes CDR1 SNHLY and CDR2 FYNNEI. The CDR3 length is 13 residues. V was clipped by 8 bases and J by 4 bases; unmatched bases: 6. The DNA for the CDR3 is TGTGCCAGCTTCGGACAGGGAGGAGAGACCCAGTACTTC. This gives the protein CASFGQGGETQYF.

This clonotype was seen a handful of times. The V call is TRBV4-1, the J call TRBJ2-3; D ambiguous. CDR3 length: 16 residues. Germline CDR1 MGHRA, CDR2 YSYEKL. The V gene lost 1 base and the J gene lost 0 bases, with 11 bases spanning the gap. CDR3: CASSQALHRSTDTQYF. The CDR3 DNA reads as TGCGCCAGCAGCCAAGCGTTACACCGTAGCACAGATACGCAGTATTTT.

The table lists this clonotype with a few counts. This chain links TRBV15 with TRBJ2-7; the D gene is possibly TRBD2 (5 bases). CDR1 LNHNV and CDR2 YYDKDF come from the germline V gene (reference sequence). This CDR3 has 12 amino acids. V was pared by 10 bases and J by 1 base, with 11 bases between. CDR3 sequence (DNA): TGTGCCATCCGGGGTCCGTCCTACGAGCAGTACTTC. Its protein product is CAIRGPSYEQYF.

This clonotype was seen a few times. V usage is TRBV25-1 and J usage is TRBJ2-2, with D maybe TRBD2 (6 bases). The CDR3 is 13 amino acids. Trimming shortened V by 8 bases and J by 7 bases, and 14 bases separated the two germline ends. Germline V CDR1 and CDR2: MGHDK, SYGVNS. The CDR3 DNA sequence: TGTGCCAGCTCCCGCGGCGGGGTCGGGGAGCTGTTTTTT. Its protein is CASSRGGVGELFF.

The chain carries TRBV6-2 or TRBV6-3 and TRBJ2-7; D gene uncertain. With 0 bases removed from V and 2 bases from J, the gap between germline ends came to 5 bases. CDR1 is MNHEY and CDR2 is SVGEGT in the germline V gene. The CDR3 contains 13 residues. The CDR3 DNA follows: TGTGCCAGCAGTTACTCCCTTGCCTACGAGCAGTACTTC. Its translation is CASSYSLAYEQYF.

The chain couples TRBV7-2 to TRBJ2-4, with no clear D. Germline V gene data show CDR1 as SGHTA and CDR2 as FQGNSA. Trimming removed 1 base from V and 0 bases from J, with 7 bases in between. This CDR3 comprises 15 residues. In DNA form, the CDR3 reads TGTGCCAGCAGCTTAGAAATACTAGCCAAAAACATTCAGTACTTC. Amino acid sequence: CASSLEILAKNIQYF.

In its sample, this clonotype was seen a few times. The J gene is TRBJ2-7, the V gene TRBV2; 8 nucleotides align to TRBD2. With V trimmed by 10 bases and J by 7 bases, 15 bases remained unmatched. This CDR3 has 14 amino acids. Germline V gives CDR1 SNHLY, CDR2 FYNNEI. The CDR3 DNA sequence: TGTGCCACCCTCGGCGGGGGGAGGGTAGGGGAGCAGTACTTC. The encoded protein is CATLGGGRVGEQYF.

The chain is built from TRBV6-5 and TRBJ2-1; 7 positions match TRBD2. The length of the CDR3 is 15 residues. V was pared by 6 bases and J by 10 bases, with 15 bases of the junction left unmatched. Germline CDR1 is MNHEY and CDR2 is SVGAGI. Here the CDR3 reads CASSPHLTGGSEQFF. The CDR3 nucleotides read TGTGCCAGCAGCCCCCACTTGACGGGAGGCAGCGAGCAGTTCTTC.

This clonotype was seen more than once but under ten times. The gene calls are TRBV6-5 and TRBJ1-1; D is undetermined. Germline CDR1 MNHEY, CDR2 SVGAGI. V was shortened by 5 bases and J by 8 bases, with 9 bases between the two germline ends. CDR3 length: 11 residues. CDR3: CASSQGREAFF. Here the CDR3 DNA reads TGTGCCAGCAGTCAAGGGCGGGAAGCTTTCTTT.

This clonotype was counted between two and nine times. The V call is TRBV11-2, the J call TRBJ1-1; a weak D match, TRBD1 (5 bases). Germline CDR1 reads SGHAT; CDR2 reads FQNNGV. The CDR3 totals 13 residues. V lost 6 bases to trimming and J lost 6 bases, with 14 bases between them. DNA for the CDR3: TGTGCCAGCAGTCGGGACGGAACTTCTGAAGCTTTCTTT. This codes for CASSRDGTSEAFF. Filled out from reference TRBV11-2 and TRBJ1-1, the complete variable domain reads EAGVAQSPRYKIIEKRQSVAFWCNPISGHATLYWYQQILGQGPKLLIQFQNNGVVDDSQLPKDRFSAERLKGVDSTLKIQPAKLEDSAVYLCASSRDGTSEAFFGQGTRLTVV.

The J gene is TRBJ1-2, the V gene TRBV6-5, with D possibly TRBD1 on 6 matching bases. The CDR3 contains 15 residues. V shed 1 base and J shed 4 bases, with 13 bases lying between them. Germline CDR1 reads MNHEY; CDR2 reads SVGAGI. CDR3 DNA sequence: TGTGCCAGCAGTTACTTTCGGGACACGGGCTATGGCTACACCTTC. Translation gives CASSYFRDTGYGYTF.

This clonotype occurred many times. The CDR3, as DNA: TGTGCCAGCAGCTTGGAACTAGCGCCGTACAATGAGCAGTTCTTC. Residues: CASSLELAPYNEQFF. The chain links TRBV5-6 to TRBJ2-1, with TRBD2 matching over 7 bases. V lost 0 bases, J lost 4 bases, and 4 bases stayed unmatched. This CDR3 has 15 amino acids. The germline V gene encodes CDR1 SGHDT and CDR2 YYEEEE. Full variable domain (missing parts from reference TRBV5-6 and TRBJ2-1): DAGVTQSPTHLIKTRGQQVTLRCSPKSGHDTVSWYQQALGQGPQFIFQYYEEEERQRGNFPDRFSGHQFPNYSSELNVNALLLGDSALYLCASSLELAPYNEQFFGPGTRLTVL.

The rearrangement joins TRBV5-5 to TRBJ2-1; TRBD2 matches at 10 bases. The CDR3 runs to 16 residues. The V gene end was trimmed by 0 bases and the J gene end by 3 bases; junction bases not matched to a gene: 3. In germline, CDR1 is SGHKS, CDR2 YYEKEE (reference sequence). CDR3 protein: CASSLGRTSGYNEQFF. The CDR3 DNA reads as TGTGCCAGCAGCTTGGGGAGGACTAGCGGCTACAATGAGCAGTTCTTC. The entire variable domain, with the rest obtained from reference TRBV5-5 and TRBJ2-1, is as follows: DAGVTQSPTHLIKTRGQQVTLRCSPISGHKSVSWYQQVLGQGPQFIFQYYEKEERGRGNFPDRFSARQFPNYSSELNVNALLLGDSALYLCASSLGRTSGYNEQFFGPGTRLTVL.

This clonotype turned up a few times. The chain combines TRBV20-1 with TRBJ1-1; D gene ambiguous. Germline assignment: CDR1 DFQATT and CDR2 SNEGSKA (reference sequence). This CDR3 spans 15 amino acids. Trimming removed 0 bases from V and 4 bases from J, with 15 bases in between. CDR3 amino acids: CSARDSGVRATEAFF. In nucleotides, the CDR3 is TGCAGTGCTAGAGATTCTGGTGTAAGGGCCACTGAAGCTTTCTTT.

The CDR3 is CASSFRGLTTDTQYF. CDR3 DNA: TGTGCCAGCAGCTTCCGGGGGCTTACTACAGATACGCAGTATTTT. This chain joins TRBV7-2 and TRBJ2-3; tentatively, D is TRBD1 or TRBD2 (6 bases each). The CDR3 is 15 amino acids. Germline V gene lookup returns CDR1 SGHTA and CDR2 FQGNSA. Trimming took 3 bases from V and 3 from J, leaving 13 bases between them.